What follows are 11 T cell receptor beta chains derived from one specimen sequenced in a study of shared clonotypes between healthy human individuals. Naive CD8 cells comprised CD45RO-negative, CCR7-positively selected cells, excluding terminally differentiated effector memory CD45RA+ cells. The assay was immunoSEQ multiplex PCR, and TCRdb's table has in-frame clones only and misses some. Altogether about 1,900,000 clones are present, about 95% being singletons, with the ten largest covering 1% to 1.5%. The sample taken for sequencing was naive CD8+ T cells sorted from blood. These receptor sequences come from a young man in good health.

With respect to this clone: The junction departs from the called germline gene at one end, perhaps through a read error. This chain links TRBV11-2 with TRBJ1-1; D not resolved. The CDR3 contains 11 residues. Germline V gives CDR1 SGHAT, CDR2 FQNNGV. The CDR3 loop reads CASNLVSVAFF. In DNA, the CDR3 is TGTGCCAGCAACTTAGTTTCTGTTGCTTTCTTT.

This CDR3 is CASRWTGGYEQYF. The CDR3 bases are TGCGCCAGCAGGTGGACAGGGGGCTACGAGCAGTACTTC. V and J are TRBV5-1 and TRBJ2-7; 10 nucleotides line up with TRBD1. This CDR3 comprises 13 residues. Trimming cost V 5 bases and J 3 bases; bases outside gene matches: 2. Germline values: CDR1 SGHRS, CDR2 YFSETQ.

This clone appeared a single time. V and J are TRBV5-4 and TRBJ1-3, with 7 nucleotides matching TRBD1. With 4 bases clipped from V and 6 bases from J, the junction kept 4 bases outside the gene matches. Germline loops: CDR1 SGHNT, CDR2 YYREEE (reference sequence). This CDR3 has 13 residues. The CDR3: CASSTGTANTIYF. For the CDR3, the DNA is TGTGCCAGCAGCACCGGGACAGCAAACACCATATATTTT.

This clone was observed once. This chain uses TRBV19 with TRBJ2-7; TRBD1 might be the D (6 bases). The germline V gene has CDR1 LNHDA and CDR2 SQIVND (reference sequence). Trimming left V 3 bases short and J 6 bases short, with 18 bases between. This CDR3 contains 15 residues. The CDR3 DNA sequence: TGTGCCAGTAGTATGCTACCTGGGACATCGGGCGAGCAGTACTTC. Translated: CASSMLPGTSGEQYF.

This clone was recorded only once. The chain uses TRBV7-9 and TRBJ2-1, with 12 bases that match TRBD2. The CDR3 is 14 residues long. The junction had 5 bases not matched to a gene; V was cut back by 6 bases and J by 8 bases. Germline V gene data show CDR1 as SEHNR and CDR2 as FQNEAQ (reference sequence). CDR3 amino acids: CASRTSGSRDEQFF. DNA for the CDR3: TGTGCCAGCAGGACTAGCGGGAGTCGCGATGAGCAGTTCTTC.

The CDR3 DNA reads TGTGCCAGCAGTTTCTCGGAAGGCGAGCAGTACTTC. It is translated as CASSFSEGEQYF. The chain uses TRBV27 and TRBJ2-7; D unresolved. Germline-derived CDR1 and CDR2 are MNHEY and SMNVEV (reference sequence). Trimming took 3 bases from V and 6 from J, leaving 9 bases between them. CDR3 size: 12 residues.

Concerning this clone: The same CDR3 can be traced to other DNA sequences in this sample. The J gene is TRBJ2-7, the V gene TRBV5-6; unclear D gene. V was shortened by 1 base and J by 3 bases, with 5 bases between the two germline ends. Germline V gene data show CDR1 as SGHDT and CDR2 as YYEEEE. The CDR3 sequence is 12 residues long. As DNA, the CDR3 is TGTGCCAGCAGCTTGACAGACTACGAGCAGTACTTC. This codes for CASSLTDYEQYF. Full variable domain (rest looked up from reference TRBV5-6 and TRBJ2-7): DAGVTQSPTHLIKTRGQQVTLRCSPKSGHDTVSWYQQALGQGPQFIFQYYEEEERQRGNFPDRFSGHQFPNYSSELNVNALLLGDSALYLCASSLTDYEQYFGPGTRLTVT.

The J gene is TRBJ1-3, the V gene TRBV13; tentatively, D is TRBD1 (6 bases). The germline V gene encodes CDR1 PRHDT and CDR2 FYEKMQ (reference sequence). There are 15 residues in the CDR3. The V end was cut by 2 bases, the J end by 4 bases, with 12 bases between. The CDR3 sequence: CASSLSPGTGNTIYF. As DNA, the CDR3 is TGTGCCAGCAGCTTAAGTCCCGGGACAGGAAACACCATATATTTT.

J is TRBJ1-4 and V is TRBV4-3; D not resolved. The germline CDR1 and CDR2 sequences are LGHNA and YSLEER. This CDR3 region has 15 residues. Trimming pared 0 bases from V and 7 bases from J, leaving 12 bases between. CDR3 DNA sequence: TGCGCCAGCAGCCAAGATATAGGGTCCGGTGAAAAACTGTTTTTT. Translated: CASSQDIGSGEKLFF.

This rearrangement joins TRBV7-9 to TRBJ2-3; D may be TRBD2 (6 bases). The CDR3 has 16 residues. Germline V gives CDR1 SEHNR, CDR2 FQNEAQ (reference sequence). V was trimmed by 0 bases and J by 6 bases, leaving 16 bases between them. CDR3 DNA sequence: TGTGCCAGCAGCTTAGCCCGGGGAGGCCCTTCGGATACGCAGTATTTT. Amino acid sequence: CASSLARGGPSDTQYF.

The chain has TRBV29-1 and TRBJ1-1; D is unclear. With 6 bases removed from V and 5 bases from J, the gap between germline ends came to 13 bases. This CDR3 contains 12 residues. The V gene's germline CDR1 is SQVTM and CDR2 ANQGSEA. DNA of the CDR3: TGCAGCGTCCGAGACGGTAAGACTGAAGCTTTCTTT. Its translation is CSVRDGKTEAFF.